These 30 T cell receptor beta chains were all obtained from the same sample, sequenced in a study of human T cells and chemical hapten exposure. Using its own MiXCR run on the RACE reads, TCRdb lists one record per CDR3 protein. The data contain about 360,000 distinct CDR3 sequences, around 7% of them singletons. The time point was: patch test 1, 2 weeks after DPC sensitization. As to treatment: therapeutic diphenylcyclopropenone sensitization with weekly scalp DPC. The starting material was whole blood, obtained in connection with sensitization to the hapten diphenylcyclopropenone (DPC). Receptor source: a woman aged 18-29 years with alopecia areata. Some clones in this sample may be carry-over from other donors' samples.

The chain carries TRBV19 and TRBJ1-5; D gene uncertain. Trimming took off 6 bases at V and 6 bases at J, with 12 bases between the two ends. CDR3 size: 13 residues. CDR1 is LNHDA and CDR2 is SQIVND in the germline V gene (reference sequence). In DNA form, the CDR3 reads TGTGCCAGTAGCGATATAGGGCCTCAGCCCCAGCATTTT. Translation gives CASSDIGPQPQHF.

V gene TRBV18 combines with J gene TRBJ1-2; D gene ambiguous. The ends were cut back, 0 bases at V and 3 bases at J, with 8 bases in the middle. The CDR3 has 14 residues. Germline V gene data show CDR1 as KGHSH and CDR2 as LQKENI. The CDR3 here is CASSPPGRDYGYTF. In nucleotides, the CDR3 is TGTGCCAGCTCACCACCCGGCAGAGACTATGGCTACACCTTC. Complete variable domain (other parts from reference TRBV18 and TRBJ1-2): NAGVMQNPRHLVRRRGQEARLRCSPMKGHSHVYWYRQLPEEGLKFMVYLQKENIIDESGMPKERFSAEFPKEGPSILRIQQVVRGDSAAYFCASSPPGRDYGYTFGSGTRLTVV.

The rearrangement links TRBV12-3 or TRBV12-4 to TRBJ1-5, with 7 bases fitting TRBD1. The CDR3 is 17 residues long. The trim removed 6 bases at V and 0 bases at J, leaving 11 bases unmatched. Written as DNA, the CDR3 is TGTGCCAGCAGCACCCATGACAGGGATTATAGCAATCAGCCCCAGCATTTT. Translating gives CASSTHDRDYSNQPQHF.

This clonotype was found many times. This chain uses TRBV5-1 with TRBJ2-3; D is tentatively TRBD1 or TRBD2 (6 bases each). V lost 3 bases to trimming and J lost 4 bases, with 12 bases between them. Per the germline V gene, CDR1 is SGHRS and CDR2 is YFSETQ. The length of the CDR3 is 14 residues. CDR3 nucleotide sequence: TGCGCCAGCAGCTCGCTGGGGGGCGCAGATACGCAGTATTTT. Its protein product is CASSSLGGADTQYF.

This clonotype was counted only a few times. In nucleotides, the CDR3 is TGTGCCAGCAGCTTAGTCCCAGGACCATACGCTGAGCAGTTCTTC. It encodes CASSLVPGPYAEQFF. The chain recombines TRBV7-9 with TRBJ2-1; the D is unclear. The CDR3 is 15 amino acids. V was clipped by 1 base and J by 9 bases, with 16 bases between them. CDR1 and CDR2 (germline): SEHNR, FQNEAQ (reference sequence).

Ten or more counts support this clonotype. This sequence joins TRBV7-9 and TRBJ2-6; TRBD1 agrees at 7 bases. Germline V gene lookup returns CDR1 SEHNR and CDR2 FQNEAQ (reference sequence). V gave up 7 bases and J gave up 0 bases; unmatched junction bases: 12. The CDR3 is 18 residues long. The CDR3: CASIRPGQISSGANVLTF. The DNA for the CDR3 is TGTGCCAGCATTAGACCGGGACAGATCAGCTCTGGGGCCAACGTCCTGACTTTC.

This clonotype was detected ten times or more. CDR3 nucleotides: TGTGCCAGCAGCTACGGGACAGTTGATAATTCACCCCTCCACTTT. Its protein is CASSYGTVDNSPLHF. V and J are TRBV5-5 and TRBJ1-6; the match to TRBD1 covers 7 bases. Per germline, CDR1 SGHKS and CDR2 YYEKEE (reference sequence). The CDR3 loop spans 15 amino acids. The ends lost 3 bases at V and 5 bases at J; junction bases unmatched: 5. The full variable domain, in which reference TRBV5-5 and TRBJ1-6 provide the parts outside the CDR3, is DAGVTQSPTHLIKTRGQQVTLRCSPISGHKSVSWYQQVLGQGPQFIFQYYEKEERGRGNFPDRFSARQFPNYSSELNVNALLLGDSALYLCASSYGTVDNSPLHFGNGTRLTVT.

There are many counts of this clonotype. The chain combines TRBV3-1 with TRBJ2-3; D gene ambiguous. The length of the CDR3 is 17 residues. Germline loops: CDR1 LGHDT, CDR2 YNNKEL (reference sequence). Trimming left V 0 bases short and J 2 bases short, with 15 bases between. In nucleotides, the CDR3 is TGTGCCAGCAGCCAAGAGCGGTGGACGGAGCCCACAGATACGCAGTATTTT. Translation: CASSQERWTEPTDTQYF.

This clonotype turned up a few times. J is TRBJ1-1 and V is TRBV6-5; D uncertain. The CDR3 runs to 13 residues. Trimming shortened V by 2 bases and J by 5 bases, and 9 bases separated the two germline ends. The germline gives CDR1 MNHEY, CDR2 SVGAGI. CDR3 region: CASSYGDVTEAFF. The CDR3 DNA reads as TGTGCCAGCAGTTACGGGGATGTGACTGAAGCTTTCTTT.

The chain joins TRBV5-1 to TRBJ2-3; D is perhaps TRBD1 (6 bases). The V end lost 0 bases, the J end lost 5 bases, and 16 bases lay between the germline ends. Looked up from germline, CDR1 is SGHRS and CDR2 is YFSETQ. The CDR3 runs 16 residues. The CDR3, as DNA: TGCGCCAGCAGCTTGGGTAATACAGGGCAAGGAGATACGCAGTATTTT. Amino acid sequence: CASSLGNTGQGDTQYF.

This chain uses TRBV29-1 with TRBJ2-7, with 7 bases fitting TRBD1. V dropped 6 bases and J dropped 5; count of bases not matched to a gene: 7. The CDR3 runs to 12 residues. Germline V gives CDR1 SQVTM, CDR2 ANQGSEA. The CDR3 DNA follows: TGCAGCGTCCGGGACAGTCGGGACGAGCAGTACTTC. Protein: CSVRDSRDEQYF.

This clonotype turned up a few times. J is TRBJ2-2 and V is TRBV7-3; D gene uncertain. Germline CDR1 and CDR2: SGHTA and FQGTGA. CDR3 length: 12 amino acids. Deletions cut 5 bases from V and 4 bases from J, with 5 bases between. CDR3 loop: CASSLPTGELFF. As DNA, the CDR3 is TGTGCCAGCAGCCTGCCCACCGGGGAGCTGTTTTTT. Variable domain in full (rest from reference TRBV7-3 and TRBJ2-2): GAGVSQTPSNKVTEKGKYVELRCDPISGHTALYWYRQSLGQGPEFLIYFQGTGAADDSGLPNDRFFAVRPEGSVSTLKIQRTERGDSAVYLCASSLPTGELFFGEGSRLTVL.

This clonotype was observed at least ten times. The chain is built from TRBV24-1 and TRBJ2-3; D perhaps matches TRBD1 (5 bases). V lost 4 bases and J lost 3, with 13 bases in between. This CDR3 has 15 amino acids. CDR1 is KGHDR, CDR2 SFDVKD, per germline. This chain's CDR3 is CATSEIGAETDTQYF. The CDR3 DNA is TGTGCCACCAGTGAGATAGGGGCGGAGACAGATACGCAGTATTTT.

This clonotype occurred many times. One end of the junction is discordant with germline, which a read error may explain. J is TRBJ2-7 and V is TRBV7-9, with a tentative D call TRBD2 (6 bases). The CDR3 spans 12 residues. Germline loops: CDR1 SEHNR, CDR2 FQNEAQ (reference sequence). The CDR3 DNA follows: TGTGCCAGCAGCGGGAGGAACGGGTTATCGTCCTTC. Protein: CASSGRNGLSSF.

This clonotype was seen only a few times. This rearrangement joins TRBV10-3 to TRBJ2-3, with a weak D call TRBD1 (6 bases). V was shortened by 7 bases and J by 2 bases, with 13 bases between the two germline ends. CDR3 length: 14 residues. Germline V lookup: CDR1 ENHRY, CDR2 SYGVKD. CDR3 sequence (DNA): TGTGCCATCACCCCCGGACAGTACACAGATACGCAGTATTTT. Translation: CAITPGQYTDTQYF.

CDR3 nucleotides: TGTGCCAGTGCGTATGGCCTAGCGGGGGGGCACGGCACAGATACGCAGTATTTT. This translates into CASAYGLAGGHGTDTQYF. The V call is TRBV19, the J call TRBJ2-3, with 12 bases matching TRBD2. V shed 8 bases, J shed 1 base, and the junction held 13 bases outside the gene matches. Germline V gives CDR1 LNHDA, CDR2 SQIVND (reference sequence). The CDR3 length is 18 residues.

This chain links TRBV6-5 with TRBJ1-4; D unclear. The V end lost 6 bases, the J end lost 5 bases, and 13 bases lay between the germline ends. The germline gives CDR1 MNHEY, CDR2 SVGAGI. The CDR3 runs 14 residues. The CDR3 protein is CASRVSRHNEKLFF. CDR3 DNA: TGTGCCAGCAGGGTTAGCAGGCACAATGAAAAACTGTTTTTT.

This clonotype was seen a few times. At one boundary the junction diverges from the germline segment, which might be a read error. The chain's CDR3 is CASSYSGGRDSVLW. Written as DNA, the CDR3 is TGTGCCAGCAGTTACTCTGGGGGGCGGGACAGCGTCCTGTGG. V and J are TRBV6-5 and TRBJ2-7; D perhaps matches TRBD1 (7 bases). The CDR3 totals 14 residues. The germline V gene encodes CDR1 MNHEY and CDR2 SVGAGI.

This clonotype was counted many times. The chain uses TRBV13 and TRBJ1-5, with D perhaps TRBD1 (5 bases). V shed 5 bases and J shed 5 bases, with 16 bases lying between them. Per germline, CDR1 PRHDT and CDR2 FYEKMQ (reference sequence). This CDR3 is built from 15 residues. The CDR3 spells CASSLVGDRDQPQHF. The CDR3 DNA sequence: TGTGCCAGCAGCCTAGTAGGGGACCGAGATCAGCCCCAGCATTTT.

This clonotype was seen a handful of times. The V gene is TRBV15, the J gene TRBJ2-6; tentative D call: TRBD2 (6 bases). This CDR3 has 15 amino acids. V lost 5 bases to trimming and J lost 2 bases, with 10 bases between them. Per the germline V gene, CDR1 is LNHNV and CDR2 is YYDKDF (reference sequence). CDR3 DNA sequence: TGTGCCACCAGCGGGAGGAGGGCTGGGGCCAACGTCCTGACTTTC. Its translation is CATSGRRAGANVLTF.

The V gene is TRBV6-5, the J gene TRBJ1-2; tentative D call: TRBD1 (5 bases). Between the trimmed V and J ends, which lost 0 bases and 3 bases, there was a span of 14 bases. CDR1 and CDR2 (germline): MNHEY, SVGAGI. This CDR3 region has 16 residues. The CDR3 nucleotides read TGTGCCAGCAGTTACTCACGGTTCAGGGCCGACTATGGCTACACCTTC. This encodes CASSYSRFRADYGYTF.

This clonotype was recorded a few times. The chain has TRBV7-2 and TRBJ2-3; 9 nucleotides match TRBD2. The CDR3 contains 17 residues. Germline V lookup: CDR1 SGHTA, CDR2 FQGNSA. The V gene end was trimmed by 5 bases and the J gene end by 1 base; junction bases not matched to a gene: 10. The CDR3 sequence: CASSPVGIAGGTDTQYF. CDR3 bases: TGTGCCAGCAGCCCAGTAGGGATAGCGGGGGGCACAGATACGCAGTATTTT.

At least ten counts were recorded for this clonotype. This rearrangement joins TRBV6-4 to TRBJ1-2; D remains unclear. Trimming took off 7 bases at V and 8 bases at J, with 23 bases between the two ends. This CDR3 has 15 amino acids. Germline-derived CDR1 and CDR2 are MRHNA and SNTAGT. The CDR3 is CASMARNSAVQGYTF. CDR3 in DNA: TGTGCCAGCATGGCGCGCAACAGTGCCGTTCAGGGCTACACCTTC.

Only a few counts were recorded for this clonotype. The gene calls are TRBV5-4 and TRBJ2-3; no definite D call. Looked up from germline, CDR1 is SGHNT and CDR2 is YYREEE (reference sequence). The CDR3 totals 14 residues. Between the trimmed V and J ends, which lost 2 bases and 0 bases, there was a span of 7 bases. The CDR3 DNA sequence: TGTGCCAGCAGCTTTTGGTCTAGCACAGATACGCAGTATTTT. This gives the protein CASSFWSSTDTQYF. Complete variable domain (other parts from reference TRBV5-4 and TRBJ2-3): ETGVTQSPTHLIKTRGQQVTLRCSSQSGHNTVSWYQQALGQGPQFIFQYYREEENGRGNFPPRFSGLQFPNYSSELNVNALELDDSALYLCASSFWSSTDTQYFGPGTRLTVL.

This clonotype was seen many times. The V gene is TRBV6-1, the J gene TRBJ2-1; 9 nucleotides agree with TRBD1. Trimming at V came to 7 bases and at J to 1 base, leaving 5 bases not matched to a gene. Per the germline V gene, CDR1 is MNHNS and CDR2 is SASEGT. The CDR3 runs to 15 residues. CDR3 region: CASILGTGSYNEQFF. In DNA form, the CDR3 reads TGTGCCAGCATCCTGGGGACAGGGTCCTACAATGAGCAGTTCTTC.

This clonotype has a count of ten or more. The chain combines TRBV14 with TRBJ1-1; tentative D call: TRBD1 (6 bases). The CDR3 length is 13 residues. From germline, CDR1 is SGHDN and CDR2 FVKESK. Trimming took 6 bases from V and 0 from J, leaving 8 bases between them. The CDR3 reads CASSRQVNTEAFF. For the CDR3, the DNA is TGTGCCAGCAGTCGACAGGTGAACACTGAAGCTTTCTTT. The variable domain in full, with the rest retrieved from reference TRBV14 and TRBJ1-1, is EAGVTQFPSHSVIEKGQTVTLRCDPISGHDNLYWYRRVMGKEIKFLLHFVKESKQDESGMPNNRFLAERTGGTYSTLKVQPAELEDSGVYFCASSRQVNTEAFFGQGTRLTVV.

The chain combines TRBV11-2 with TRBJ1-6; 7 nucleotides match TRBD1. The CDR3 runs 15 residues. With 5 bases clipped from V and 11 bases from J, the junction kept 12 bases outside the gene matches. Germline CDR1 reads SGHAT; CDR2 reads FQNNGV. CDR3 loop: CASSRIQGISTPLHF. In nucleotides, the CDR3 is TGTGCCAGCAGCCGAATACAGGGGATTAGTACACCCCTCCACTTT. The whole variable domain, filled in from reference TRBV11-2 and TRBJ1-6, reads EAGVAQSPRYKIIEKRQSVAFWCNPISGHATLYWYQQILGQGPKLLIQFQNNGVVDDSQLPKDRFSAERLKGVDSTLKIQPAKLEDSAVYLCASSRIQGISTPLHFGNGTRLTVT.

J is TRBJ2-3 and V is TRBV5-1; D tentatively reads TRBD1 or TRBD2 (5 bases each). The V end lost 8 bases, the J end lost 1 base, and 14 bases lay between the germline ends. This CDR3 has 14 residues. From germline, CDR1 is SGHRS and CDR2 YFSETQ. CDR3 loop: CASSDGAGTDTQYF. The DNA for the CDR3 is TGCGCCAGTTCGGACGGGGCTGGCACAGATACGCAGTATTTT.

This clonotype appeared a few times. The chain joins TRBV7-2 to TRBJ2-4; 12 positions agree with TRBD1. Germline V gene sequence: CDR1 SGHTA, CDR2 FQGNSA. J was trimmed by 3 bases and V by 7 bases; bases with no gene match: 7. The CDR3 runs 16 residues. The CDR3, as DNA: TGTGCCAGCACTCCGGGACAGGGGGCTGGCAAAAACATTCAGTACTTC. Encoded protein: CASTPGQGAGKNIQYF.

The table lists this clonotype with a few counts. The chain has TRBV20-1 and TRBJ1-5; D not certain. V lost 5 bases, J lost 2 bases, and 19 bases lay in between. CDR3 length equals 16 residues. Germline CDR1 DFQATT, CDR2 SNEGSKA (reference sequence). The CDR3: CSARRNSIWGNQPQHF. In nucleotides, the CDR3 is TGCAGTGCTCGACGGAATAGCATCTGGGGCAATCAGCCCCAGCATTTT.